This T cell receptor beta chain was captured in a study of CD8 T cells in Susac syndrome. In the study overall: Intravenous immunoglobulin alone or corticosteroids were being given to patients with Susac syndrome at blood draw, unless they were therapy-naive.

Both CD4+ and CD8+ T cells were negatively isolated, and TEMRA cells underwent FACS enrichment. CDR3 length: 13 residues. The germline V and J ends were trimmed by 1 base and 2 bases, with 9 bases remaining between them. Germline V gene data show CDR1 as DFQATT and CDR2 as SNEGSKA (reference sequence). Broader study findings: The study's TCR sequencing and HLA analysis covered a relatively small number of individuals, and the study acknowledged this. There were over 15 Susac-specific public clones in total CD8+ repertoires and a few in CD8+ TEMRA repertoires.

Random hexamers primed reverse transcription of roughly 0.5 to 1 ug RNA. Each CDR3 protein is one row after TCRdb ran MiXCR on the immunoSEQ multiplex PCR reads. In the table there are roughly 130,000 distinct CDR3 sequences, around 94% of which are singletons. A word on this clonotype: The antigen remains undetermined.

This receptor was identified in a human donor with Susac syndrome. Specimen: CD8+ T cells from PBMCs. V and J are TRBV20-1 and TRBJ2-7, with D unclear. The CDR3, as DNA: TGCAGTGCTAGAGGTCTTCAAACCTACGAGCAGTACTTC. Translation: CSARGLQTYEQYF.